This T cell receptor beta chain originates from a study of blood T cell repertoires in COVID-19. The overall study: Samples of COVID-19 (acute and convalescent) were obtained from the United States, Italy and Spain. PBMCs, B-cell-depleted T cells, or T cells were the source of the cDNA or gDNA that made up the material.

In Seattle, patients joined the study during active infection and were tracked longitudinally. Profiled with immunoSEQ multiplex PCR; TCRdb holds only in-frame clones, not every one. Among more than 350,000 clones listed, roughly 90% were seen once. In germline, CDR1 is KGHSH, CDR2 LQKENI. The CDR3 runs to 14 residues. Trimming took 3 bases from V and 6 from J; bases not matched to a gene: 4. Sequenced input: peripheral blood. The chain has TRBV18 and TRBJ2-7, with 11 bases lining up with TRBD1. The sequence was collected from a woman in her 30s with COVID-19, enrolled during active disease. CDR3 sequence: CASSPVDRGPEQYF. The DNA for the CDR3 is TGTGCCAGCTCACCTGTGGACAGGGGGCCCGAGCAGTACTTC. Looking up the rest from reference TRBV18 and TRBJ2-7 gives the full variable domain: NAGVMQNPRHLVRRRGQEARLRCSPMKGHSHVYWYRQLPEEGLKFMVYLQKENIIDESGMPKERFSAEFPKEGPSILRIQQVVRGDSAAYFCASSPVDRGPEQYFGPGTRLTVT.